This TCR beta chain was documented in a study of shared clonotypes between healthy human individuals. For this clone: The antigen is not known.

Study conclusions and caveats: Clonotypes shared by all four donors outscored non-shared clonotypes in generation probability. Generally, estimated richness proved larger in naive subsets than it did in memory subsets. Represented genetic and exposure-history diversity was restricted by having few donors.

Generated by immunoSEQ multiplex PCR, the TCRdb table keeps only in-frame clones and is missing some. Of 2 million to 2.5 million clones in the sample, roughly 90% are singletons; the top ten hold around 0.38%. The CDR3 length is 12 residues. V lost 6 bases and J lost 0, with 6 bases in between. Germline-derived CDR1 and CDR2 are SGDLS and YYNGEE. The chain employs TRBV9 and TRBJ1-1, with unresolved D. The source of this sequence is a man between 18 and 29 years old in good health. Some clones in this sample may be carry-over from other donors' samples. Sequencing input: naive CD4+ T cells from PBMCs. Documented subset: CD45RA+ positively selected. The CDR3 nucleotides are TGTGCCAGCAAAGGGTTGAACACTGAAGCTTTCTTT. Translating it yields CASKGLNTEAFF.